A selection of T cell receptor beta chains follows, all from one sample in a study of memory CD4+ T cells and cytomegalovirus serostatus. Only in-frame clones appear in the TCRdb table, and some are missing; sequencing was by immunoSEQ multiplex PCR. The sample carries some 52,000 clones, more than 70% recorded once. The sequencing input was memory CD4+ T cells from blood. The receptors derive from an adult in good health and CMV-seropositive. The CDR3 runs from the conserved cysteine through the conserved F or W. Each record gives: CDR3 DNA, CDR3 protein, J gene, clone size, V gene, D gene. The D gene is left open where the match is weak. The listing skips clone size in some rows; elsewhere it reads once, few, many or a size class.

TGTGCCAGCAGCAGAGGGGGGGATAGCAATCAGCCCCAGCATTTT	CASSRGGDSNQPQHF	TRBJ1-5	-	TRBV4-2	-
TGCGCCAGCAGCTTGGACAGGAGCACAGATACGCAGTATTTT	CASSLDRSTDTQYF	TRBJ2-3	-	TRBV5-1	-
TGTGCCAGCAGTTTTAGGGGGTTGTGGGCTTTCTTT	CASSFRGLWAFF	TRBJ1-1	medium-sized	TRBV28	-
TGTGCCAGCAGCCCGCCAGCGGGAGGGAGCACAGATACGCAGTATTTT	CASSPPAGGSTDTQYF	TRBJ2-3	-	TRBV9	TRBD2
TGTGCCAGCAGCCCGGGGGTCGGGACAGAGCGGTACGAGCAGTACTTC	CASSPGVGTERYEQYF	TRBJ2-7	-	TRBV5-5	-
TGTGCCAGCAGCTCCGACCGATCCTACGAGCAGTACTTC	CASSSDRSYEQYF	TRBJ2-7	-	TRBV11-2	-
TGTGCCAGCAGTCCTGGAGACGGGGGCGTCTATGGCTACACCTTC	CASSPGDGGVYGYTF	TRBJ1-2	-	TRBV6-5	-
TGTGCCAGCAGCTTGCCCGGTTCCCCACGGAGAACTGGAAACACCATATATTTT	CASSLPGSPRRTGNTIYF	TRBJ1-3	-	TRBV5-6	-
TGTGCCAGCAGCTTCTACAGCCACGAGCAGTACTTC	CASSFYSHEQYF	TRBJ2-7	-	TRBV7-8	-
TGTGCCAGCAGTTTATCCAGGGCGCGGGAGCAGTACTTC	CASSLSRAREQYF	TRBJ2-7	-	TRBV28	-
TGTGCCAGCAGCTTATCCTACAGGGGCGGGGAGCTGTTTTTT	CASSLSYRGGELFF	TRBJ2-2	few	TRBV7-6	TRBD1
TGTGCCAGCAGCGCCCAAGTCTCCGGAAACACCATATATTTT	CASSAQVSGNTIYF	TRBJ1-3	-	TRBV9	-
TGCGCCAGCAGCTTTACGGGGGGCCATGACGAGCAGTACTTC	CASSFTGGHDEQYF	TRBJ2-7	-	TRBV5-1	-
TGCGCCAGCAGTCGGGGACAGGGAGATGGCTACACCTTC	CASSRGQGDGYTF	TRBJ1-2	-	TRBV5-1	TRBD1
TGTGCCAGCAGCGTAGCTGGGCTAGCGGGCTTTACGAACACCGGGGAGCTGTTTTTT	CASSVAGLAGFTNTGELFF	TRBJ2-2	-	TRBV9	TRBD2
TGTGCCAGCAGCTCCACCGGGACAGCAAGCTTTGGGAGCACAGATACGCAGTATTTT	CASSSTGTASFGSTDTQYF	TRBJ2-3	-	TRBV5-6	TRBD1
TGCGCCAGCAGCCAAGAGGGCCCAGGGGGCGACTATGGCTACACCTTC	CASSQEGPGGDYGYTF	TRBJ1-2	-	TRBV4-3	TRBD1
TGTGCCAGCATGACGTACGGGGGTAACTATGGCTACACCTTC	CASMTYGGNYGYTF	TRBJ1-2	once	TRBV2	-
TGTGCCAGCTCGAGGGCAGGGGTTCTCACAGATACGCAGTATTTT	CASSRAGVLTDTQYF	TRBJ2-3	-	TRBV6-1	-
TGTGCCAGCGCCTGGGACAGCCGTTACGAGCAGTACTTC	CASAWDSRYEQYF	TRBJ2-7	medium-sized	TRBV2	TRBD1
TGTGCCAGCAGTGAAGCTGGACAGGGTCCGTCGGATTTT	CASSEAGQGPSDF	TRBJ1-5	-	TRBV6-1	TRBD1
TGTGCCAGCCTAAGAGGAACCGGGACTAGCGGAAATACGCAGTATTTT	CASLRGTGTSGNTQYF	TRBJ2-3	-	TRBV6-6	TRBD2
TGTGCCACCAGCGTCCTTGGAAGGGCGCTGAATTCACCCCTCCACTTT	CATSVLGRALNSPLHF	TRBJ1-6	-	TRBV15	-
TGTGCCAGCACGCGTGGCACTGAAGCTTTCTTT	CASTRGTEAFF	TRBJ1-1	-	TRBV13	-
TGTGCCAGCAGCTTATCAAGTGGAAGTCACGACGAGCAGTACTTC	CASSLSSGSHDEQYF	TRBJ2-7	-	TRBV11-3	-
TGTGCCAGCAGTGAAATCGGACCTGGGACCACAGAGACCCAGTACTTC	CASSEIGPGTTETQYF	TRBJ2-5	-	TRBV2	-
TGTGCCAGTAGTCCCGGATCCACAGATACGCAGTATTTT	CASSPGSTDTQYF	TRBJ2-3	-	TRBV19	-
TGTGCCAGCAGCTTGGAGCCCGCTGAAAGGGGTTCACCCCTCCACTTT	CASSLEPAERGSPLHF	TRBJ1-6	-	TRBV5-6	-
TGTGCCAGCAGCGTAGCGGGGGGGCCCGGCGGGGAGCTGTTTTTT	CASSVAGGPGGELFF	TRBJ2-2	-	TRBV9	TRBD2
TGTGCCAGCAGCCAAGATTGGGGGGTCGAGACCCAGTACTTC	CASSQDWGVETQYF	TRBJ2-5	-	TRBV14	-
TGTGCCAGCTCACACCGGGGACAGGGGGCATCTTTCTCTTCCTACGAGCAGTACTTC	CASSHRGQGASFSSYEQYF	TRBJ2-7	-	TRBV18	TRBD1
TGTGCCTGGAGTGTACGAAGAGGGGGAACGGGAAACACCATATATTTT	CAWSVRRGGTGNTIYF	TRBJ1-3	-	TRBV30	-
TGTGCCAGCAGCTCTATTGCCTATGGCTACACCTTC	CASSSIAYGYTF	TRBJ1-2	few	TRBV7-9	-
TGTGCCAGCAAGAGGGACAGGGGGAACTATGGCTACACCTTC	CASKRDRGNYGYTF	TRBJ1-2	-	TRBV6-5	TRBD1
TGTGCCAGCAGCGTCCTCCAGGGGAACACTGAAGCTTTCTTT	CASSVLQGNTEAFF	TRBJ1-1	-	TRBV9	-
TGTGCCAGCAGCCGAGCTAGCGGAAACCAAGAGACCCAGTACTTC	CASSRASGNQETQYF	TRBJ2-5	few	TRBV4-2	TRBD2
TGTGCCAGCTCACCGGTGGGACACCCCAATCAGCCCCAGCATTTT	CASSPVGHPNQPQHF	TRBJ1-5	-	TRBV18	-
TGTGCCAGCAGCGCCGGACAGGGGGCTATGTCACCCCTCCACTTT	CASSAGQGAMSPLHF	TRBJ1-6	-	TRBV2	TRBD1
TGTGCCAGTAGTATCTCCCCCGGGAGTAACGCCTACGAGCAGTACTTC	CASSISPGSNAYEQYF	TRBJ2-7	-	TRBV19	-
-	CASSLAFGNGGAVEQFF	TRBJ2-1	-	TRBV7-8	-
TGTGCCAGCAGTCCCCCTATCGGAGGGGCCAATGAGCAGTTCTTC	CASSPPIGGANEQFF	TRBJ2-1	-	TRBV6-6	-
TGTGCCAGCCACAGGGGCGGGGGCACAGATACGCAGTATTTT	CASHRGGGTDTQYF	TRBJ2-3	-	TRBV7-8	-
TGTGCCAGCAGCTTAGGTGAGGGCGGAGGAGGTGGACAAGAGACCCAGTACTTC	CASSLGEGGGGGQETQYF	TRBJ2-5	-	TRBV7-9	-
TGTGCCAGCAGCTCAACCCCCAGGGGGCGCAGGGACACTGAAGCTTTCTTT	CASSSTPRGRRDTEAFF	TRBJ1-1	-	TRBV7-8	TRBD1
TGTGCCAGCAGCTTAGTTACAGGGCAGGGTTCACCCCTCCACTTT	CASSLVTGQGSPLHF	TRBJ1-6	few	TRBV7-3	-
TGTGCCTGGGACGGGGACGTTCGAGAGACCCAGTACTTC	CAWDGDVRETQYF	TRBJ2-5	-	TRBV30	-
TGTGCCAGCTCACAGGGAGGGAGGCTGAGCTACACCTTC	CASSQGGRLSYTF	TRBJ1-2	-	TRBV18	-
-	CSVVGQGAQPRFF	TRBJ2-1	-	TRBV29-1	-
TGTGCCAGCAGTGCGGACAGGGTTGGGAATGGCTACACCTTC	CASSADRVGNGYTF	TRBJ1-2	once	TRBV28	TRBD1
TGTGCCAGCAGCTTGGGGCCGGGGACGCTCCAAGAGACCCAGTACTTC	CASSLGPGTLQETQYF	TRBJ2-5	few	TRBV5-8	-
TGTGCCAGCAGTTTGGAACCAATAAGTGGTAACTATGGCTACACCTTC	CASSLEPISGNYGYTF	TRBJ1-2	-	TRBV2	-
TGCGCCAGCAGCCAGGGCGGGGTGTACCAAGAGACCCAGTACTTC	CASSQGGVYQETQYF	TRBJ2-5	-	TRBV4-1	-
TGTGCCAGCAGCTTAGTCTTGACAGAGTTAGAGACCCAGTACTTC	CASSLVLTELETQYF	TRBJ2-5	-	TRBV7-9	-
TGTGCCACCAGCCCGGGACTAGCGGGAGGGCCAAGCAAGAACGAGCAGTACTTC	CATSPGLAGGPSKNEQYF	TRBJ2-7	-	TRBV15	TRBD2
TGTGCCAGCAGCCAACGCAATGAGCAGTTCTTC	CASSQRNEQFF	TRBJ2-1	-	TRBV4-2	-
TGTGCCAGCAGCGCTAGCGGGAGGGTGGGGACCCAGTACTTC	CASSASGRVGTQYF	TRBJ2-5	-	TRBV5-4	TRBD2